These T cell receptor beta chains were read from a single sample in a study of CD8 T cells in Susac syndrome. TCRdb recomputed calls from the immunoSEQ multiplex PCR reads with MiXCR, one row per CDR3 protein. This table holds roughly 120,000 distinct CDR3 sequences, around 95% found once. Sequenced material: CD4+ T cells from PBMCs. These TCRs come from a human donor in good health. Both conserved end residues are part of each CDR3. A D gene is named only where the DNA matches it firmly. The size of a clone is reported for some rows only, either as once, few or many, or as a class for expanded clones.

size: once
J: TRBJ1-4
D: -
V: TRBV29-1
CDR3: CSVISSEKLFF
DNA: TGCAGCGTCATTTCGAGTGAAAAACTGTTTTTT

size: -
J: TRBJ2-2
D: -
V: TRBV20-1
CDR3: CSARGANGNTGELFF
DNA: TGCAGTGCCCGAGGGGCGAACGGTAACACCGGGGAGCTGTTTTTT

size: -
J: TRBJ2-7
D: TRBD2
V: TRBV2
CDR3: CASSGRTSATLYEQYF
DNA: TGTGCCAGCAGTGGAAGGACTAGCGCAACCCTCTACGAGCAGTACTTC

size: -
J: TRBJ1-2
D: -
V: TRBV2
CDR3: CASRASSYGYTF
DNA: TGTGCCAGCCGGGCCAGCAGCTATGGCTACACCTTC

size: -
J: TRBJ2-7
D: TRBD2
V: TRBV29-1
CDR3: CSVEDPLAGFHEQYF
DNA: TGCAGCGTTGAAGACCCACTAGCGGGATTCCACGAGCAGTACTTC

size: -
J: TRBJ2-3
D: -
V: TRBV29-1
CDR3: CSVLGSWGHTDTQYF
DNA: TGCAGCGTGCTTGGGTCCTGGGGGCACACAGATACGCAGTATTTT

size: once
J: TRBJ2-5
D: TRBD1
V: TRBV10-3
CDR3: CAISDWTGGQETQYF
DNA: TGTGCCATCAGTGACTGGACAGGGGGCCAAGAGACCCAGTACTTC

size: -
J: TRBJ2-7
D: -
V: TRBV11-2
CDR3: CASSSDILDEQYF
DNA: TGTGCCAGCAGCTCGGATATACTAGACGAGCAGTACTTC

size: -
J: TRBJ1-2
D: -
V: TRBV30
CDR3: CAWSPRGRGYGYTF
DNA: TGTGCCTGGAGTCCGCGAGGAAGGGGCTATGGCTACACCTTC

size: -
J: TRBJ2-1
D: -
V: TRBV20-1
CDR3: CSAREGYNEQFF
DNA: TGCAGTGCTAGAGAGGGCTACAATGAGCAGTTCTTC

size: -
J: TRBJ2-3
D: -
V: TRBV4-3
CDR3: CASSQGGEFRSDTQYF
DNA: TGCGCCAGCAGCCAAGGGGGGGAGTTTAGGTCAGATACGCAGTATTTT

size: -
J: TRBJ2-7
D: TRBD2
V: TRBV19
CDR3: CASTPGLAGPTNYEQYF
DNA: TGTGCCAGTACCCCGGGACTAGCGGGACCGACAAACTACGAGCAGTACTTC

size: -
J: TRBJ2-1
D: -
V: TRBV19
CDR3: CASSVLSGPVDNEQFF
DNA: TGTGCCAGTAGTGTCCTGAGCGGCCCGGTGGACAATGAGCAGTTCTTC

size: -
J: TRBJ2-5
D: -
V: TRBV2
CDR3: CASRGASEETQYF
DNA: TGTGCCAGCAGGGGTGCTAGTGAAGAGACCCAGTACTTC

size: -
J: TRBJ1-1
D: TRBD1
V: TRBV5-1
CDR3: CASSGDRGFNTEAFF
DNA: TGCGCCAGCAGCGGAGACAGGGGATTCAATACTGAAGCTTTCTTT

size: -
J: TRBJ1-5
D: -
V: TRBV6-5
CDR3: CASSPVGGGNQPQHF
DNA: TGTGCCAGCAGCCCCGTGGGGGGTGGCAATCAGCCCCAGCATTTT

size: -
J: TRBJ2-2
D: -
V: TRBV18
CDR3: CASSPTSDKTGELFF
DNA: TGTGCCAGCTCGCCTACTAGTGACAAGACCGGGGAGCTGTTTTTT

size: -
J: TRBJ2-2
D: -
V: TRBV4-1
CDR3: CASSQIELALPRNTGELFF
DNA: TGCGCCAGCAGCCAAATCGAGCTAGCTCTCCCTCGTAACACCGGGGAGCTGTTTTTT

size: -
J: TRBJ2-5
D: TRBD1
V: TRBV9
CDR3: CASSGTGGWGKTQYF
DNA: TGTGCCAGCAGCGGAACAGGGGGCTGGGGGAAGACCCAGTACTTC

size: once
J: TRBJ2-7
D: TRBD1
V: TRBV29-1
CDR3: CSVGDVTGTSTEQYF
DNA: TGCAGCGTTGGGGATGTGACAGGGACGAGTACCGAGCAGTACTTC

size: -
J: TRBJ2-1
D: -
V: TRBV29-1
CDR3: CSVARGNEQFF
DNA: TGCAGCGTTGCTAGGGGTAATGAGCAGTTCTTC

size: -
J: TRBJ1-4
D: -
V: TRBV6-5
CDR3: CASSYAIRATNEKLFF
DNA: TGTGCCAGCAGTTACGCCATCAGGGCAACTAATGAAAAACTGTTTTTT

size: -
J: TRBJ1-2
D: -
V: TRBV28
CDR3: CASSPPGAYGYTF
DNA: TGTGCCAGCAGCCCCCCGGGCGCATATGGCTACACCTTC

size: -
J: TRBJ2-2
D: -
V: TRBV29-1
CDR3: CSVDGPGVTGELFF
DNA: TGCAGCGTTGACGGACCCGGGGTTACCGGGGAGCTGTTTTTT

size: -
J: TRBJ2-7
D: -
V: TRBV29-1
CDR3: CSVERARGRGEQYF
DNA: TGCAGCGTTGAAAGGGCTCGGGGACGGGGCGAGCAGTACTTC

size: -
J: TRBJ2-1
D: TRBD1
V: TRBV6-6
CDR3: CASSLPGQGRNEQFF
DNA: TGTGCCAGCAGCCTCCCGGGACAGGGACGCAATGAGCAGTTCTTC

size: once
J: TRBJ1-1
D: -
V: TRBV25-1
CDR3: CASSELEDHLSEAFF
DNA: TGTGCCAGCAGTGAATTGGAGGATCATTTATCTGAAGCTTTCTTT

size: -
J: TRBJ1-1
D: TRBD1
V: TRBV2
CDR3: CASSLQGALNTEAFF
DNA: TGTGCCAGCAGTCTCCAGGGGGCGTTGAACACTGAAGCTTTCTTT

size: -
J: TRBJ1-2
D: -
V: TRBV6-5
CDR3: CASSSQGGGNYGYTF
DNA: TGTGCCAGCAGTTCCCAGGGCGGCGGAAACTATGGCTACACCTTC

size: once
J: TRBJ2-4
D: -
V: TRBV20-1
CDR3: CSARAGAQNIQYF
DNA: TGCAGTGCTAGAGCGGGGGCCCAAAACATTCAGTACTTC

size: -
J: TRBJ1-5
D: -
V: TRBV20-1
CDR3: CSARGAPGQPQHF
DNA: TGCAGTGCTAGGGGGGCCCCAGGCCAGCCCCAGCATTTT

size: -
J: TRBJ1-1
D: -
V: TRBV25-1
CDR3: CASSDTGATNTEAFF
DNA: TGTGCCAGCAGTGACACGGGGGCGACGAACACTGAAGCTTTCTTT

size: -
J: TRBJ1-1
D: -
V: TRBV20-1
CDR3: CSARDTHTEAFF
DNA: TGCAGTGCTAGAGACACCCACACTGAAGCTTTCTTT

size: -
J: TRBJ2-2
D: -
V: TRBV10-2
CDR3: CASSERRGSTGELFF
DNA: TGCGCCAGCAGTGAGAGGCGGGGTTCCACCGGGGAGCTGTTTTTT

size: -
J: TRBJ1-5
D: TRBD1
V: TRBV10-2
CDR3: CASSDHRGGNQPQHF
DNA: TGCGCCAGCAGTGACCACAGGGGCGGCAATCAGCCCCAGCATTTT

size: -
J: TRBJ2-5
D: -
V: TRBV7-2
CDR3: CASIGGTLYQETQYF
DNA: TGTGCCAGCATCGGGGGGACACTCTACCAAGAGACCCAGTACTTC

size: -
J: TRBJ2-6
D: -
V: TRBV12-3/TRBV12-4
CDR3: CASSTNSAGANVLTF
DNA: TGTGCCAGCAGTACCAACAGCGCCGGGGCCAACGTCCTGACTTTC

size: -
J: TRBJ1-1
D: TRBD1
V: TRBV6-5
CDR3: CASRYRGEAFF
DNA: TGTGCCAGCAGGTACAGGGGGGAAGCTTTCTTT

size: once
J: TRBJ2-3
D: -
V: TRBV7-9
CDR3: CASAPLWLSSTDTQYF
DNA: TGTGCCAGCGCCCCTTTGTGGCTTTCTAGCACAGATACGCAGTATTTT

size: -
J: TRBJ2-1
D: TRBD2
V: TRBV30
CDR3: CAWSRLADYNEQFF
DNA: TGTGCCTGGAGTAGGCTAGCGGACTACAATGAGCAGTTCTTC

size: -
J: TRBJ1-1
D: TRBD1
V: TRBV5-1
CDR3: CASSARDRGRREHLNTEAFF
DNA: TGCGCCAGCAGCGCCCGGGACAGGGGGCGCCGGGAACATCTGAACACTGAAGCTTTCTTT

size: -
J: TRBJ2-2
D: -
V: TRBV5-1
CDR3: CASSLVGPGELFF
DNA: TGCGCCAGCAGCTTGGTTGGACCCGGGGAGCTGTTTTTT

size: -
J: TRBJ2-1
D: -
V: TRBV30
CDR3: CAWSVVGNEQFF
DNA: TGTGCCTGGAGCGTTGTTGGTAATGAGCAGTTCTTC

size: -
J: TRBJ2-7
D: TRBD2
V: TRBV12-3/TRBV12-4
CDR3: CAASRGSPYEQYF
DNA: TGTGCCGCATCGCGGGGGTCACCCTACGAGCAGTACTTC

size: -
J: TRBJ2-5
D: -
V: TRBV5-1
CDR3: CASSLQGTQETQYF
DNA: TGCGCCAGCAGTCTTCAGGGTACCCAAGAGACCCAGTACTTC

size: -
J: TRBJ2-3
D: -
V: TRBV27
CDR3: CASSSPGTREYF
DNA: TGTGCCAGCAGTTCACCCGGGACAAGGGAGTATTTT

size: -
J: TRBJ2-2
D: -
V: TRBV19
CDR3: CASSFSGTRTGELFF
DNA: TGTGCCAGTAGTTTCTCCGGGACCCGAACCGGGGAGCTGTTTTTT

size: -
J: TRBJ2-1
D: -
V: TRBV6-2/TRBV6-3
CDR3: CASSRRDRYNEQFF
DNA: TGTGCCAGCAGTCGGCGGGACAGATACAATGAGCAGTTCTTC

size: once
J: TRBJ2-1
D: -
V: TRBV20-1
CDR3: CSATYAGHNEQFF
DNA: TGCAGTGCCACGTACGCCGGGCACAATGAGCAGTTCTTC

size: -
J: TRBJ1-1
D: -
V: TRBV6-2/TRBV6-3
CDR3: CASSRLDETEAFF
DNA: TGTGCCAGCAGTCGCCTCGACGAGACTGAAGCTTTCTTT

size: -
J: TRBJ1-1
D: TRBD1
V: TRBV30
CDR3: CAWSVKGTGVSGEAFF
DNA: TGTGCCTGGAGTGTGAAGGGGACAGGGGTTAGCGGAGAAGCTTTCTTT

size: -
J: TRBJ2-2
D: -
V: TRBV20-1
CDR3: CSARGLAFGELFF
DNA: TGCAGTGCTAGAGGGCTAGCTTTCGGGGAGCTGTTTTTT

size: -
J: TRBJ2-7
D: -
V: TRBV10-1
CDR3: CASTGGHPYNEQYF
DNA: TGCGCCAGCACCGGAGGACACCCTTACAACGAGCAGTACTTC

size: -
J: TRBJ2-7
D: TRBD1
V: TRBV29-1
CDR3: CSVRDRRDYEQYF
DNA: TGCAGCGTCAGGGACAGGCGAGACTACGAGCAGTACTTC

size: -
J: TRBJ1-2
D: -
V: TRBV19
CDR3: CASSIGTASYGYTF
DNA: TGTGCCAGTAGTATCGGTACGGCGAGCTATGGCTACACCTTC

size: -
J: TRBJ1-3
D: TRBD1
V: TRBV7-2
CDR3: CASSPTRGPGNTIYF
DNA: TGTGCCAGCAGTCCTACCAGGGGGCCTGGAAACACCATATATTTT

size: once
J: TRBJ2-1
D: TRBD2
V: TRBV7-2
CDR3: CASSPLGTSRYNEQFF
DNA: TGTGCCAGCAGCCCGCTTGGGACTAGCAGATACAATGAGCAGTTCTTC

size: -
J: TRBJ2-7
D: TRBD1
V: TRBV6-4
CDR3: CASSLGQGREQYF
DNA: TGTGCCAGCAGTCTCGGACAGGGAAGAGAGCAGTACTTC